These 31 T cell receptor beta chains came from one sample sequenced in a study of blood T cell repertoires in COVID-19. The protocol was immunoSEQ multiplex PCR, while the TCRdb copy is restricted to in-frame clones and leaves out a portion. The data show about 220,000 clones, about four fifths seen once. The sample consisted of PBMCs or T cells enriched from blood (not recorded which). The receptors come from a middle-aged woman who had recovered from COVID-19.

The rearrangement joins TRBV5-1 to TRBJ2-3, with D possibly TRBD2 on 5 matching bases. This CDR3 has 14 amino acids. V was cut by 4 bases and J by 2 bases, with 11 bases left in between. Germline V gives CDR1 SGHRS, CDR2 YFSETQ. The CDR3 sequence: CASSGLPNTDTQYF. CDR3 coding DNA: TGCGCCAGCAGCGGACTTCCTAACACAGATACGCAGTATTTT.

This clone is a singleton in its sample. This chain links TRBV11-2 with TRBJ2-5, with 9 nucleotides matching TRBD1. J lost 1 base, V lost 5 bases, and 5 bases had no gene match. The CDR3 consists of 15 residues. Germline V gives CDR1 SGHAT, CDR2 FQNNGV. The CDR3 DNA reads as TGTGCCAGCAGCCCGGGGACAGGGTTCCAAGAGACCCAGTACTTC. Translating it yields CASSPGTGFQETQYF.

CDR3 DNA: TGTGCCAGCAGCTCTGGGTTTGAGTGGCGGGAGACAGGACGGGAGCAGTTCTTC. Translated, it gives CASSSGFEWRETGREQFF. V and J are TRBV7-2 and TRBJ2-1, with D perhaps matching TRBD2 (7 bases). Germline V lookup: CDR1 SGHTA, CDR2 FQGNSA. Trimming left V 4 bases short and J 10 bases short, with 29 bases between. CDR3 length: 18 amino acids. Full variable domain (outside the CDR3, taken from reference TRBV7-2 and TRBJ2-1): GAGVSQSPSNKVTEKGKDVELRCDPISGHTALYWYRQSLGQGLEFLIYFQGNSAPDKSGLPSDRFSAERTGGSVSTLTIQRTQQEDSAVYLCASSSGFEWRETGREQFFGPGTRLTVL.

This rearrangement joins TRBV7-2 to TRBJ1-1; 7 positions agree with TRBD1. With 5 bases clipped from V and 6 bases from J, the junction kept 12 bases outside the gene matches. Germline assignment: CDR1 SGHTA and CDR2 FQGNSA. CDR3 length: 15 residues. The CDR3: CASSPGGGTAPEAFF. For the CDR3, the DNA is TGTGCCAGCAGCCCAGGGGGTGGGACAGCCCCTGAAGCTTTCTTT.

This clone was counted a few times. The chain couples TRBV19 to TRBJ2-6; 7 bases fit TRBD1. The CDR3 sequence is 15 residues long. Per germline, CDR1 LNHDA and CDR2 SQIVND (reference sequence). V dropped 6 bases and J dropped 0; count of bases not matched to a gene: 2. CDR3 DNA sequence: TGTGCCAGTAGCTACAGGGGCTCTGGGGCCAACGTCCTGACTTTC. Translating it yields CASSYRGSGANVLTF.

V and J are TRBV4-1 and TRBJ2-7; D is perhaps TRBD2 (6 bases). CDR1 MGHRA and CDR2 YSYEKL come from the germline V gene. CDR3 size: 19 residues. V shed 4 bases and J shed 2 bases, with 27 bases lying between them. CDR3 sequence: CASSLYLGRSEGGAYEQYF. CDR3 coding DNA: TGCGCCAGCAGCCTTTACCTCGGTAGGTCGGAGGGTGGGGCCTACGAGCAGTACTTC.

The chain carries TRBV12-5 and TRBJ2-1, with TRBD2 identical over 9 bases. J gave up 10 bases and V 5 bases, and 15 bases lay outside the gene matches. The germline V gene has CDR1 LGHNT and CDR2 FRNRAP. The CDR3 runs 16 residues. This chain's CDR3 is CASGRVAGDRSREQFF. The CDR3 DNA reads TGTGCTAGTGGTAGGGTAGCGGGAGATCGGTCGAGGGAGCAGTTCTTC.

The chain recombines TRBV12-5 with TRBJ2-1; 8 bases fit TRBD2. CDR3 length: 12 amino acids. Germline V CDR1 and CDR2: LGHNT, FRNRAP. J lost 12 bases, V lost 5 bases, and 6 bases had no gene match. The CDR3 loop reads CASGLPSGWQFF. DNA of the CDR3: TGTGCTAGTGGTCTGCCTAGCGGGTGGCAGTTCTTC. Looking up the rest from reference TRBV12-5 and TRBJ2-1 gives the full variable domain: DARVTQTPRHKVTEMGQEVTMRCQPILGHNTVFWYRQTMMQGLELLAYFRNRAPLDDSGMPKDRFSAEMPDATLATLKIQPSEPRDSAVYFCASGLPSGWQFFGPGTRLTVL.

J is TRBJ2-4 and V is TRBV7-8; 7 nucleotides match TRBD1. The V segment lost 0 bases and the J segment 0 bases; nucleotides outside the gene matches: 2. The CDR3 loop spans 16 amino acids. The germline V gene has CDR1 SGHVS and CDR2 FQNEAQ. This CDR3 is CASSLAGTVAKNIQYF. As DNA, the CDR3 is TGTGCCAGCAGCTTAGCCGGGACAGTAGCCAAAAACATTCAGTACTTC.

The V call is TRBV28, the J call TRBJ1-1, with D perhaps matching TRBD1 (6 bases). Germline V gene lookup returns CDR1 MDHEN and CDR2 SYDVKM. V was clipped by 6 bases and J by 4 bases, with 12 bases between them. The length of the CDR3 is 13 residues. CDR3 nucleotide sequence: TGTGCCAGCAGCCGGGGGGGGCCCACTGAAGCTTTCTTT. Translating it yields CASSRGGPTEAFF.

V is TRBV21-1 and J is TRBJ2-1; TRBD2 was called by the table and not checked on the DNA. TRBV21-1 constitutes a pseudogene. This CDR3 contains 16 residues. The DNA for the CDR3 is TGTGCCAGCAGCGTCGTCTGGACTAGCGGGAGGTCCAAGGGGGTCTTC. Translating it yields CASSVVWTSGRSKGVF.

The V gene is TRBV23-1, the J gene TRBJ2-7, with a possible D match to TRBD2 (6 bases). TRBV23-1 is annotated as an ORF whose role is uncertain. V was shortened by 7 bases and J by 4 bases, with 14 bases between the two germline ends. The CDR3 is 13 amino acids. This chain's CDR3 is CASNNRETYEQYV. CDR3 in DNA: TGCGCCAGCAATAACCGGGAGACATACGAGCAGTACGTC.

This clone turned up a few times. The DNA of the CDR3 is TGCGCCAGCAGCTATACTAGCGGGAACACCGGGGAGCTGTTTTTT. This translates into CASSYTSGNTGELFF. This chain connects TRBV5-1 to TRBJ2-2; 8 positions match TRBD2. The CDR3 has 15 residues. Germline CDR1 is SGHRS and CDR2 is YFSETQ. The junction had 2 bases not matched to a gene; V was cut back by 3 bases and J by 1 base.

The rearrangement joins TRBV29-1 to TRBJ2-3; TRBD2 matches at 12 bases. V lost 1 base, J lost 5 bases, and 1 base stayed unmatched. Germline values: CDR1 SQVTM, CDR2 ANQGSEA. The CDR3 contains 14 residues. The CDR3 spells CSVEGLAGEDTQYF. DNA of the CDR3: TGCAGCGTTGAAGGACTAGCGGGAGAAGATACGCAGTATTTT.

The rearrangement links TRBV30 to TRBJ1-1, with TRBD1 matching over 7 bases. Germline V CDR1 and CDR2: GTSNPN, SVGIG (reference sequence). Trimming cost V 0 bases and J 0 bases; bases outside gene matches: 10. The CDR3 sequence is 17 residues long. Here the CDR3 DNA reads TGTGCCTGGAGTGTACCCCCAGGGACAGAATTGAACACTGAAGCTTTCTTT. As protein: CAWSVPPGTELNTEAFF.

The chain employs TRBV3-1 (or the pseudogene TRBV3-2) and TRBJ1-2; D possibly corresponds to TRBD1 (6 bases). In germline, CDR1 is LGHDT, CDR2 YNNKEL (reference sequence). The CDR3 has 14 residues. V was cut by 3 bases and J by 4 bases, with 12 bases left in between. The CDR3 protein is CASSQPTGLYGYTF. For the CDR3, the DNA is TGTGCCAGCAGCCAGCCGACAGGTCTCTATGGCTACACCTTC.

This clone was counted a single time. The CDR3 DNA reads as TGTGCCAGCAGCTTGTATCCAGAGGCAGATACGCAGTATTTT. It yields the protein CASSLYPEADTQYF. The V call is TRBV5-6, the J call TRBJ2-3; D is undetermined. Germline lookup yields CDR1 SGHDT and CDR2 YYEEEE. Trimming pared 1 base from V and 4 bases from J, leaving 10 bases between. This CDR3 is built from 14 residues.

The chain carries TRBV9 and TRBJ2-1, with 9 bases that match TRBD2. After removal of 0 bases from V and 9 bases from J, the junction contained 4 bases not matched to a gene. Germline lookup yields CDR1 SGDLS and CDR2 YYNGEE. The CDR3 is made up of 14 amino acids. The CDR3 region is CASSVGGRGSEQFF. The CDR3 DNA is TGTGCCAGCAGCGTAGGCGGGAGGGGATCTGAGCAGTTCTTC. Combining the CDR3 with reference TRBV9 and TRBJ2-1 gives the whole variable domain DSGVTQTPKHLITATGQRVTLRCSPRSGDLSVYWYQQSLDQGLQFLIQYYNGEERAKGNILERFSAQQFPDLHSELNLSSLELGDSALYFCASSVGGRGSEQFFGPGTRLTVL.

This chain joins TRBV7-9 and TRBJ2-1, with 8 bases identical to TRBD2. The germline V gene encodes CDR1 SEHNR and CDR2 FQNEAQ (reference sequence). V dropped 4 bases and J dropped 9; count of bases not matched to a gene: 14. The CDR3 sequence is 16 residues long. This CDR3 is CASSWGQGLERGEQFF. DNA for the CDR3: TGTGCCAGCAGCTGGGGTCAGGGACTAGAAAGGGGTGAGCAGTTCTTC.

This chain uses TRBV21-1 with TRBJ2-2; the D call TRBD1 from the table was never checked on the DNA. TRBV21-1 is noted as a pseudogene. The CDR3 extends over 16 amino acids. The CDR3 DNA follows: TGTGCCAGCAGCAAAGGGGAGACAGGAGACACCGGGGAGCTGTTTTTT. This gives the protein CASSKGETGDTGELFF.

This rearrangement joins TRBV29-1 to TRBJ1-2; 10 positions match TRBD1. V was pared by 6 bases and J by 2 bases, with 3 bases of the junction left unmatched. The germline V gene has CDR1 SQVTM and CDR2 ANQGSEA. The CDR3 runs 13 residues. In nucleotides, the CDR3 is TGCAGCGTAAGGACAGGGGGAAACTATGGCTACACCTTC. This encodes CSVRTGGNYGYTF.

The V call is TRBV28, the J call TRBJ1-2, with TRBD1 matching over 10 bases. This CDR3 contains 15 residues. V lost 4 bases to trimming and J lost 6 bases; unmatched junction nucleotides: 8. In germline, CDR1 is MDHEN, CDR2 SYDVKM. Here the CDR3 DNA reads TGTGCCAGCAGTTCCTCGGGACAGGGGTCGAATGGCTACACCTTC. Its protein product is CASSSSGQGSNGYTF.

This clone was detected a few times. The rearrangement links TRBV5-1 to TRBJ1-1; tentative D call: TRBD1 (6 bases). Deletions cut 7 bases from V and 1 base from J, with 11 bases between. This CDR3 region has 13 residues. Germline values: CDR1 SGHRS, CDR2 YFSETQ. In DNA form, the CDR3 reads TGCGCCAGCGCGAGACAGGAGAACACTGAAGCTTTCTTT. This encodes CASARQENTEAFF.

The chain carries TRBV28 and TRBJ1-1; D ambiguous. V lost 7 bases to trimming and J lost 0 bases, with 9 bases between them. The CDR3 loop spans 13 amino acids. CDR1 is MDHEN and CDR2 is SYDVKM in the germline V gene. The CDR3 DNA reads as TGTGCCAGCAATGGCGGGGTGAACACTGAAGCTTTCTTT. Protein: CASNGGVNTEAFF.

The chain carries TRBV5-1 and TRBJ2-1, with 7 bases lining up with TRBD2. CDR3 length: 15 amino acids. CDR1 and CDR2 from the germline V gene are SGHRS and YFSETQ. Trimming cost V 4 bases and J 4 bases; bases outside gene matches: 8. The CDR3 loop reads CASSNIGLGYNEQFF. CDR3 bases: TGCGCCAGCAGCAATATCGGACTAGGGTACAATGAGCAGTTCTTC.

The CDR3 DNA follows: TGTGCCAGCAGCCCGGGACAACCCGGGGCTAATGAGCAGTTCTTC. Translation gives CASSPGQPGANEQFF. This chain links TRBV7-2 with TRBJ2-1; D possibly corresponds to TRBD1 (6 bases). The ends were cut back, 5 bases at V and 7 bases at J, with 18 bases in the middle. This CDR3 has 15 residues. Germline CDR1 reads SGHTA; CDR2 reads FQGNSA. Full variable domain (outside the CDR3, taken from reference TRBV7-2 and TRBJ2-1): GAGVSQSPSNKVTEKGKDVELRCDPISGHTALYWYRQSLGQGLEFLIYFQGNSAPDKSGLPSDRFSAERTGGSVSTLTIQRTQQEDSAVYLCASSPGQPGANEQFFGPGTRLTVL.

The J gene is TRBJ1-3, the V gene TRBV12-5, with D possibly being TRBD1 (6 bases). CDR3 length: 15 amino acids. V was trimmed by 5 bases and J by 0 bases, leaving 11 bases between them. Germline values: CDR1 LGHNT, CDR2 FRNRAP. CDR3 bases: TGTGCTAGTGGTCGGACAGACGACTCTGGAAACACCATATATTTT. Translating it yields CASGRTDDSGNTIYF.

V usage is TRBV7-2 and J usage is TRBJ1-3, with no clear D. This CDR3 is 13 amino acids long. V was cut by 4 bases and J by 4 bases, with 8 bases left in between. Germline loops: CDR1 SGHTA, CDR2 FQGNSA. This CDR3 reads CASSSQAGNTIYF. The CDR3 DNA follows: TGTGCCAGCAGCTCGCAGGCCGGAAACACCATATATTTT.

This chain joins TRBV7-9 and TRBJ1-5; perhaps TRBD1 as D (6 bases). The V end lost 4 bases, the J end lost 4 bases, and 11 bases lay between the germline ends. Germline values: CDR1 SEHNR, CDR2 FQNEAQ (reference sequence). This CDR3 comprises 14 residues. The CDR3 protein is CASSSTGPNQPQHF. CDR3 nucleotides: TGTGCCAGCAGCTCCACAGGGCCAAATCAGCCCCAGCATTTT.

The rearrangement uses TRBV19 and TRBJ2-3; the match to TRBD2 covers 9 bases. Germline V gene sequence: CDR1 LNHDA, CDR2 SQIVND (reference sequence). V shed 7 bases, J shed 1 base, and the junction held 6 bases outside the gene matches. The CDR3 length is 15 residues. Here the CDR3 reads CASTPTSGGTDTQYF. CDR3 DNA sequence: TGTGCCAGTACCCCGACTAGCGGAGGCACAGATACGCAGTATTTT.

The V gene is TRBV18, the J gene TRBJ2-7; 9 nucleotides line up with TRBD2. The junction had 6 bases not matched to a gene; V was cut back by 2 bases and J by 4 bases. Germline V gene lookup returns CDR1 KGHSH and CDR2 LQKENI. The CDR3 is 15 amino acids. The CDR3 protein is CASSPDSGGIYEQYV. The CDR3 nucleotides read TGTGCCAGCTCACCAGATAGCGGGGGTATTTACGAGCAGTACGTC.